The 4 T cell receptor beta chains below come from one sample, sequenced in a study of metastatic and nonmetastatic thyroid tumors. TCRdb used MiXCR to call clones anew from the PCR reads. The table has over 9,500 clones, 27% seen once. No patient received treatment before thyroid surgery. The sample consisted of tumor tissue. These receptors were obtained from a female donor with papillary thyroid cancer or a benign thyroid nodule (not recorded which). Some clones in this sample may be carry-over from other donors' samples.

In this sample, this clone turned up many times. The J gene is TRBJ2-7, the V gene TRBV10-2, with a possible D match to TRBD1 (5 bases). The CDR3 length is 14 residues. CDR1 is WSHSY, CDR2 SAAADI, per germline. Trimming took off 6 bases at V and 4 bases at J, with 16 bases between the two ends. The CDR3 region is CASRPDTVIYEQYV. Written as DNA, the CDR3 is TGCGCCAGCAGACCGGACACGGTAATTTACGAGCAGTACGTC.

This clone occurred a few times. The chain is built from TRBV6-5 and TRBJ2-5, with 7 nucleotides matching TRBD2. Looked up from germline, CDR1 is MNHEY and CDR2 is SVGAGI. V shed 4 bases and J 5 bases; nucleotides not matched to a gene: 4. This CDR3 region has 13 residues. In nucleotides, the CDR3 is TGTGCCAGCAGTTCAAGGGGAGGGGAGACCCAGTACTTC. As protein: CASSSRGGETQYF.

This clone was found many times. CDR3 sequence reads: CASSLNSGSNEQFF. DNA of the CDR3: TGCGCCAGCAGCCTCAATAGCGGGAGCAATGAGCAGTTCTTC. The chain has TRBV5-1 and TRBJ2-1; TRBD2 aligns across 9 bases. CDR1 is SGHRS, CDR2 YFSETQ, per germline. V lost 4 bases and J lost 6; bases outside the gene matches: 5. This CDR3 is 14 amino acids long.

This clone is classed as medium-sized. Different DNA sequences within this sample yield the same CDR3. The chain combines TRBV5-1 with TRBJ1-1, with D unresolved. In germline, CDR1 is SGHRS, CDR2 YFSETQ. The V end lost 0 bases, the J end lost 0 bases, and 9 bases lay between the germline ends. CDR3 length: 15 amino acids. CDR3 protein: CASSLGGTMNTEAFF. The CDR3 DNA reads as TGCGCCAGCAGCTTGGGCGGTACTATGAACACTGAAGCTTTCTTT. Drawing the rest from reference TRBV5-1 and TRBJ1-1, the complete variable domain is KAGVTQTPRYLIKTRGQQVTLSCSPISGHRSVSWYQQTPGQGLQFLFEYFSETQRNKGNFPGRFSGRQFSNSRSEMNVSTLELGDSALYLCASSLGGTMNTEAFFGQGTRLTVV.